This T cell receptor (beta chain) was profiled in a study of blood T cells in healthy people across ages. The second PCR ran roughly 6 to 12 cycles with a sample-barcoded 5' primer and J-beta primers. TCRdb used MiXCR to reprocess the 5' RACE reads, holding one entry per CDR3 protein. The sample comprises about 1.1 million distinct CDR3 sequences, about two fifths of which are singletons, and less than 15% rests with the top ten. Findings of the study overall: From one million sequenced T cells, diversity estimates were lower bounds. In these data, TCR beta diversity tracked strongly with naive T cell percentage.

Germline V gene data show CDR1 as SGDLS and CDR2 as YYNGEE. The CDR3 covers 15 residues. With 4 bases removed from V and 4 bases from J, the gap between germline ends came to 17 bases. Concerning this clonotype: The antigen remains unidentified.

The sample comprised blood. This sequence joins TRBV9 and TRBJ1-2; the D gene is possibly TRBD1 (5 bases). The sequence derives from a young man in good health. The CDR3 protein is CASSYSGRQSYGYTF. In DNA, the CDR3 is TGTGCCAGCAGCTATTCAGGGAGGCAGTCCTATGGCTACACCTTC.